The clone carrying this T cell receptor beta chain was detected only a few times. Its antigen is unidentified. The unexposed donors gave CD4+ T cells in about 2010-2018, prior to COVID-19. This specimen belongs to a study of CD4 T cells in relation to SARS-CoV-2 and coronaviruses. Study details: Shared crossreactive spike epitopes were mapped to their HLA restriction.

Generated by immunoSEQ multiplex PCR, the TCRdb table keeps only in-frame clones and is missing some. The profile shows about 64,000 clones, 94% of them singletons. General study results and limits: This crossreactivity analysis covered spike protein alone, no other viral proteins.

The TCR comes from a human donor in good health. Sequencing was performed on naive CD4+ T cells from PBMCs. Subset of the sample: naive CD4+ T cells isolated by negative enrichment.

CDR3 bases: TGTGCCAGCAGTGAAAGCGCAGGGCCCTACGAGCAGTACTTC. Its protein product is CASSESAGPYEQYF. The J gene is TRBJ2-7, the V gene TRBV6-1; D might be TRBD1 (5 bases). The CDR3 runs to 14 residues. CDR1 MNHNS and CDR2 SASEGT come from the germline V gene. Between the trimmed V and J ends, which lost 2 bases and 2 bases, there was a span of 10 bases.